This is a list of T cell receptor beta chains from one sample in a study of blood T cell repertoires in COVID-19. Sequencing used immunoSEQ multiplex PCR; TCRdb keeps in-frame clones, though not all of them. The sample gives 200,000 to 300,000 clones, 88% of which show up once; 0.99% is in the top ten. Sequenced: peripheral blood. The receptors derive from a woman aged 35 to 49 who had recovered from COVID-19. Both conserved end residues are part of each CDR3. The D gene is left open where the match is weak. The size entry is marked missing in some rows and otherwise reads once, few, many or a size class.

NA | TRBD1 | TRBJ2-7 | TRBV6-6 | CASSYGQGARQYF | TGTGCCAGCAGTTATGGGCAGGGGGCCCGCCAGTACTTC
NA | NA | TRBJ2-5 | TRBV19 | CASSYAPRETQYF | TGTGCCAGTAGTTACGCGCCCCGAGAGACCCAGTACTTC
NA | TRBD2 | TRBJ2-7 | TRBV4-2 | CASSQDLGGRGREQYF | TGTGCCAGCAGCCAAGATCTTGGGGGGAGGGGAAGGGAGCAGTACTTC
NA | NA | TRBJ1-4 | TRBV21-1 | CASSKDGEKLFF | TGTGCCAGCAGCAAAGATGGCGAAAAACTGTTTTTT
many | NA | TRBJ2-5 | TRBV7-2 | CASSFRLGEETQYF | TGTGCCAGCAGCTTCAGGCTAGGGGAAGAGACCCAGTACTTC
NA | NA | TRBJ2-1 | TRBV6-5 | CASSSPHSSSYNEQFF | TGTGCCAGCAGTTCCCCCCACTCTAGCTCCTACAATGAGCAGTTCTTC
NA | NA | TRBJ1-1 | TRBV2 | CASSVLWGRTEAFF | TGTGCCAGCAGTGTGTTGTGGGGGCGAACTGAAGCTTTCTTT
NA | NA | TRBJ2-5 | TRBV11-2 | CASSTEGARETQYF | TGTGCCAGCAGCACCGAGGGAGCTCGAGAGACCCAGTACTTC
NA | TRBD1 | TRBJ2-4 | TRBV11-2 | CASSPGQGFNIQYF | TGTGCCAGCAGCCCCGGACAGGGATTCAACATTCAGTACTTC
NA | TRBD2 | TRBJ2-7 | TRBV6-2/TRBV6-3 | CASSYSVGLADYEQYF | TGTGCCAGCAGTTACTCGGTGGGACTAGCGGACTACGAGCAGTACTTC
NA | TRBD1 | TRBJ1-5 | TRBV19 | CASKRTGNNQPQHF | TGTGCCAGTAAGAGGACAGGGAACAATCAGCCCCAGCATTTT
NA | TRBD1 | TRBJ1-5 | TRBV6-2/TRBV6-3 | CASSYVTGDWYSNQPQHF | TGTGCCAGCAGTTACGTCACAGGGGATTGGTATAGCAATCAGCCCCAGCATTTT
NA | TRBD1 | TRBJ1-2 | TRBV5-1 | CASSLGQGSGYTF | TGCGCCAGCAGCTTGGGACAGGGTTCTGGCTACACCTTC
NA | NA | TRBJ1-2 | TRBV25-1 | CASSTGLGRTNYGYTF | TGTGCCAGCAGCACAGGTTTGGGTCGGACTAACTATGGCTACACCTTC
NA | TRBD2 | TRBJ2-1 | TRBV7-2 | CASSFRSGGGEQFF | TGTGCCAGCAGCTTTCGGTCGGGAGGGGGTGAGCAGTTCTTC
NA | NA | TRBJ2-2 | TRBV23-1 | CASSRERASENTGELFF | TGCGCCAGCAGTCGGGAAAGGGCTAGCGAAAACACCGGGGAGCTGTTTTTT
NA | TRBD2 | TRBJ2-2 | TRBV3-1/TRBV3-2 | CASSQPPLAVAGELFF | TGTGCCAGCAGCCAGCCCCCCCTAGCGGTCGCCGGGGAGCTGTTTTTT
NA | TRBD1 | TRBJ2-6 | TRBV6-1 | CASSGARGLSGANVLTF | TGTGCCAGCAGTGGGGCCAGGGGGCTTTCTGGGGCCAACGTCCTGACTTTC
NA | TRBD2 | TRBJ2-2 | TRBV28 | CASSPGLAPGELFF | TGTGCCAGCAGCCCCGGACTAGCCCCCGGGGAGCTGTTTTTT
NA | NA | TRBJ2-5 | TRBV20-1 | CSARISETQYF | TGCAGTGCTAGAATCTCGGAGACCCAGTACTTC
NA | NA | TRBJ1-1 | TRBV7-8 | CASSRGGGQRTEAFF | TGTGCCAGCAGCCGAGGCGGGGGGCAACGCACTGAAGCTTTCTTT
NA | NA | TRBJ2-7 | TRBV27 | CASSFEGWKQYF | TGTGCCAGCAGTTTTGAGGGATGGAAGCAGTACTTC
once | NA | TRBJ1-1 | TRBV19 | CASSSGSGRANTEAFF | TGTGCCAGTAGTTCCGGATCCGGGAGGGCGAACACTGAAGCTTTCTTT
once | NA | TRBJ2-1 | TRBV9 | CASSPGGRLGEQFF | TGTGCCAGCAGCCCAGGGGGGCGGTTGGGTGAGCAGTTCTTC
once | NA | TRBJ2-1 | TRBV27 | CASSRGGTYNEQFF | TGTGCCAGCAGTCGTGGCGGGACCTACAATGAGCAGTTCTTC
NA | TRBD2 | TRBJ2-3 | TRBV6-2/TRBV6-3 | CASSPTPDWRETSDTQYF | TGTGCCAGCAGTCCCACCCCCGATTGGCGGGAGACTTCAGATACGCAGTATTTT
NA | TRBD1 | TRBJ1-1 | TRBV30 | CAWSRDRGKAFF | TGTGCCTGGAGCCGGGACAGGGGGAAAGCTTTCTTT
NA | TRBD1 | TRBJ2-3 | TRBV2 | CASSRTGYTDTQYF | TGTGCCAGCAGCAGGACAGGATACACAGATACGCAGTATTTT
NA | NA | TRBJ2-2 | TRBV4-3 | CASSQDRRDPSAGTGELFF | TGCGCCAGCAGCCAAGATAGGAGGGACCCGAGTGCGGGAACCGGGGAGCTGTTTTTT